The sequence of this T cell receptor (beta chain) was determined in a study of T cells in Graves' hyperthyroidism and ophthalmopathy. This clonotype has just a few counts. Amplification of TCR beta CDR3 regions was performed using RNA transcripts as template. First-round RT-PCR targeting the TCR CDR3 was performed with the HTBI primer set. A single record per CDR3 protein comes from TCRdb applying MiXCR to the multiplex PCR reads. The data contain roughly 500,000 distinct CDR3 sequences, approximately 49% of them singletons. Per germline, CDR1 SGHTA and CDR2 FQGNSA. The CDR3 totals 16 residues. The ends were cut back, 2 bases at V and 0 bases at J, with 8 bases in the middle.

The V call is TRBV7-2, the J call TRBJ1-6, with D unresolved. This sequence originates from an adult woman with Graves' disease, either hyperthyroidism or ophthalmopathy (not recorded which). Sequences were obtained from peripheral blood or thyroid tissue (not recorded which). This chain's CDR3 is CASSLSSSSYNSPLHF. The CDR3, as DNA: TGTGCCAGCAGCTTATCCTCAAGCTCCTATAATTCACCCCTCCACTTT.